Each of the 26 T cell receptor beta chains below was sequenced from the same sample in a study of blood T cell repertoires in COVID-19. Measured with immunoSEQ multiplex PCR; TCRdb has only the in-frame clones, and not every one. The data show a few hundred thousand clones, with around 85% seen just once and about 10% held by the top ten. Sequenced: peripheral blood. Every receptor here comes from a man older than 75 with acute or convalescent COVID-19.

V usage is TRBV24-1 and J usage is TRBJ2-1; 10 bases agree with TRBD1. The CDR3 is 14 amino acids. J gave up 8 bases and V 9 bases, and 9 bases lay outside the gene matches. Germline CDR1 is KGHDR and CDR2 is SFDVKD. The CDR3 coding sequence is TGTGCCACCGCGGGACAGGGGATCGACGATGAGCAGTTCTTC. Residues: CATAGQGIDDEQFF.

The chain has TRBV7-2 and TRBJ1-2, with 11 bases identical to TRBD1. The germline V gene encodes CDR1 SGHTA and CDR2 FQGNSA. The CDR3 sequence is 15 residues long. The V gene end was trimmed by 5 bases and the J gene end by 4 bases; junction bases not matched to a gene: 6. The CDR3 nucleotides are TGTGCCAGCAGCCCGGACAGGGGGCGCGGCTATGGCTACACCTTC. Amino acid sequence: CASSPDRGRGYGYTF.

This sequence joins TRBV3-1 (or the pseudogene TRBV3-2) and TRBJ1-1, with TRBD1 as a possible D gene (5 bases). Trimming pared 0 bases from V and 4 bases from J, leaving 9 bases between. The germline gives CDR1 LGHDT, CDR2 YNNKEL (reference sequence). The CDR3 consists of 14 residues. The CDR3 spells CASSQEGRGTEAFF. The CDR3 DNA reads TGTGCCAGCAGCCAAGAGGGAAGGGGCACTGAAGCTTTCTTT.

This clone was picked up one time. V usage is TRBV6-6 and J usage is TRBJ2-7; tentative D call: TRBD1 (6 bases). V dropped 6 bases and J dropped 5 bases, with 11 bases sitting between them. Germline V gives CDR1 MNHNY, CDR2 SVGAGI (reference sequence). CDR3 length equals 12 residues. The DNA for the CDR3 is TGTGCCAGCAGACAACAGGGAAACGAGCAGTACTTC. Its translation is CASRQQGNEQYF.

The V call is TRBV3-1 (or the pseudogene TRBV3-2), the J call TRBJ2-1, with 9 nucleotides matching TRBD2. V was pared by 2 bases and J by 6 bases, with 5 bases of the junction left unmatched. The CDR3 length is 15 residues. The germline gives CDR1 LGHDT, CDR2 YNNKEL (reference sequence). The chain's CDR3 is CASSQSSGGFNEQFF. The DNA of the CDR3 is TGTGCCAGCAGCCAATCGAGCGGGGGGTTCAATGAGCAGTTCTTC.

This chain uses TRBV5-1 with TRBJ2-1; 8 bases align to TRBD2. Germline trimming cut 5 bases from V and 6 bases from J; bases unmatched to any gene: 7. The length of the CDR3 is 14 residues. Germline values: CDR1 SGHRS, CDR2 YFSETQ. CDR3 region: CASSIAGHSNEQFF. CDR3 nucleotide sequence: TGCGCCAGCAGTATAGCGGGGCACTCCAATGAGCAGTTCTTC.

The V and J genes are TRBV6-5 and TRBJ1-2, with a tentative D call TRBD1 (6 bases). This CDR3 has 16 residues. The V end was cut by 0 bases, the J end by 4 bases, with 15 bases between. Looked up from germline, CDR1 is MNHEY and CDR2 is SVGAGI. The CDR3 coding sequence is TGTGCCAGCAGTTACTCGATAGGGGGGGGACCCTATGGCTACACCTTC. Translation: CASSYSIGGGPYGYTF.

The rearrangement uses TRBV3-1 (or the pseudogene TRBV3-2) and TRBJ2-7, with TRBD2 matching over 11 bases. This CDR3 is 16 amino acids long. Germline CDR1 LGHDT, CDR2 YNNKEL (reference sequence). The junction had 6 bases not matched to a gene; V was cut back by 4 bases and J by 1 base. The CDR3 coding sequence is TGTGCCAGCAGCCGTACGGGACTAGCGGCATCCTACGAGCAGTACTTC. It codes for CASSRTGLAASYEQYF.

V and J are TRBV4-1 and TRBJ2-5; 12 nucleotides line up with TRBD1. Germline V gene sequence: CDR1 MGHRA, CDR2 YSYEKL. CDR3 length: 16 amino acids. V was pared by 3 bases and J by 2 bases, with 4 bases of the junction left unmatched. CDR3 sequence: CASSHGTGGFQETQYF. CDR3 DNA sequence: TGCGCCAGCAGCCATGGGACAGGGGGCTTTCAAGAGACCCAGTACTTC.

This chain joins TRBV9 and TRBJ2-2, with D unclear. V lost 0 bases, J lost 7 bases, and 10 bases lay in between. The length of the CDR3 is 14 residues. From germline, CDR1 is SGDLS and CDR2 YYNGEE. The CDR3 region has the DNA TGTGCCAGCAGCGTAGCTTGGAGTAACGGGGAGCTGTTTTTT. This encodes CASSVAWSNGELFF.

This sequence joins TRBV5-5 and TRBJ2-1; 14 positions match TRBD2. V was pared by 4 bases and J by 0 bases, with 9 bases of the junction left unmatched. This CDR3 contains 19 residues. Germline V lookup: CDR1 SGHKS, CDR2 YYEKEE (reference sequence). This chain's CDR3 is CASSPGTSGSLSSYNEQFF. DNA of the CDR3: TGTGCCAGCAGCCCCGGGACTAGCGGGAGCCTGAGCTCCTACAATGAGCAGTTCTTC. Filled out from reference TRBV5-5 and TRBJ2-1, the complete variable domain reads DAGVTQSPTHLIKTRGQQVTLRCSPISGHKSVSWYQQVLGQGPQFIFQYYEKEERGRGNFPDRFSARQFPNYSSELNVNALLLGDSALYLCASSPGTSGSLSSYNEQFFGPGTRLTVL.

This chain links TRBV28 with TRBJ2-7; D call uncertain. Trimming took 3 bases from V and 2 from J, leaving 11 bases between them. CDR1 is MDHEN and CDR2 is SYDVKM in the germline V gene. The CDR3 covers 14 residues. CDR3 sequence (DNA): TGTGCCAGCAGTTTTCCCGCAGGCCCCTACGAGCAGTACTTC. It yields the protein CASSFPAGPYEQYF.

V and J are TRBV5-1 and TRBJ1-5; the match to TRBD1 covers 12 bases. The CDR3 is 16 amino acids. The J segment lost 6 bases and the V segment lost 4 bases, leaving 8 bases of the junction unmatched. The V gene's germline CDR1 is SGHRS and CDR2 YFSETQ. Here the CDR3 DNA reads TGCGCCAGCAGCGTCGGGACAGGGGGCGTTGGTCAGCCCCAGCATTTT. This codes for CASSVGTGGVGQPQHF.

CDR3 loop: CASSPPQGTGELFF. Written as DNA, the CDR3 is TGTGCCAGCTCACCCCCACAGGGTACCGGGGAGCTGTTTTTT. This chain uses TRBV18 with TRBJ2-2, with a tentative D call TRBD1 (6 bases). Trimming left V 3 bases short and J 5 bases short, with 10 bases between. Germline CDR1 reads KGHSH; CDR2 reads LQKENI. The CDR3 has 14 residues.

The gene calls are TRBV24-1 and TRBJ2-1; 11 nucleotides align to TRBD1. Germline-derived CDR1 and CDR2 are KGHDR and SFDVKD. This CDR3 has 17 amino acids. J lost 5 bases, V lost 5 bases, and 10 bases had no gene match. CDR3 DNA: TGTGCCACCAGTGGCCCCCTAGGACAGGGGGCCGACAATGAGCAGTTCTTC. Translation gives CATSGPLGQGADNEQFF.

V and J are TRBV21-1 and TRBJ1-5; the table assigns TRBD1, which was not confirmed against the DNA. TRBV21-1 is a documented pseudogene. This CDR3 region has 17 residues. CDR3 in DNA: TGTGCCAGCAGCCCTGGAGCGAAGGGACAGGACAATCAGCCCCAGCATTTT. Its translation is CASSPGAKGQDNQPQHF.

This rearrangement joins TRBV6-5 to TRBJ1-2; TRBD1 matches 7 bases. This CDR3 is 13 amino acids long. CDR1 MNHEY and CDR2 SVGAGI come from the germline V gene. V dropped 8 bases and J dropped 7; count of bases not matched to a gene: 10. CDR3 nucleotides: TGTGCCAGCGGACTCGGGACAGTTAGTGGCTACACCTTC. Encoded protein: CASGLGTVSGYTF.

This chain joins TRBV28 and TRBJ2-7, with TRBD1 as a possible D gene (6 bases). The V and J ends lost 6 bases and 10 bases respectively, with 19 bases between them. This CDR3 has 13 amino acids. Germline-derived CDR1 and CDR2 are MDHEN and SYDVKM. The CDR3 DNA sequence: TGTGCCAGCAGCGCCGGGACACGTCTCGTCCAGTACTTC. Translated, it gives CASSAGTRLVQYF.

The J gene is TRBJ1-2, the V gene TRBV9; perhaps TRBD1 as D (6 bases). The V gene's germline CDR1 is SGDLS and CDR2 YYNGEE. Trimming cost V 0 bases and J 2 bases, with 14 bases left between them. CDR3 length: 16 residues. This CDR3 is CASSVGGQGINYGYTF. DNA of the CDR3: TGTGCCAGCAGCGTAGGCGGTCAGGGGATAAACTATGGCTACACCTTC. Based on the CDR3 plus reference TRBV9 and TRBJ1-2, the full variable domain is DSGVTQTPKHLITATGQRVTLRCSPRSGDLSVYWYQQSLDQGLQFLIQYYNGEERAKGNILERFSAQQFPDLHSELNLSSLELGDSALYFCASSVGGQGINYGYTFGSGTRLTVV.

The chain has TRBV12-3 or TRBV12-4 and TRBJ2-7, with D possibly matching TRBD2 (5 bases). This CDR3 is built from 13 residues. Between the trimmed V and J ends, which lost 5 bases and 4 bases, there was a span of 12 bases. This CDR3 is CASSGGRGYEQYF. The CDR3 coding sequence is TGTGCCAGCAGTGGAGGCCGTGGGTACGAGCAGTACTTC.

This sequence joins TRBV7-8 and TRBJ2-7; 9 nucleotides align to TRBD1. Germline V gives CDR1 SGHVS, CDR2 FQNEAQ. The V and J ends lost 0 bases and 3 bases, in that order; junction bases with no gene match: 9. This CDR3 has 17 amino acids. The CDR3 DNA sequence: TGTGCCAGCAGCTTAGCCCGATGGACAGGGGAGGGCTACGAGCAGTACTTC. It translates to CASSLARWTGEGYEQYF.

The chain is built from TRBV4-1 and TRBJ1-5; a possible D gene is TRBD1 (5 bases). Germline-derived CDR1 and CDR2 are MGHRA and YSYEKL. The V and J ends lost 1 base and 3 bases respectively, with 7 bases between them. The CDR3 has 14 residues. For the CDR3, the DNA is TGCGCCAGCAGCCAAGGACAGCACAATCAGCCCCAGCATTTT. This encodes CASSQGQHNQPQHF.

J is TRBJ2-7 and V is TRBV5-1; TRBD1 aligns across 10 bases. Germline-derived CDR1 and CDR2 are SGHRS and YFSETQ. This CDR3 is 14 amino acids long. V gave up 2 bases and J gave up 6 bases; unmatched junction bases: 5. The CDR3 loop is CASSFGQGGGEQYF. In nucleotides, the CDR3 is TGCGCCAGCAGCTTCGGACAGGGGGGCGGCGAGCAGTACTTC.

This chain uses TRBV5-6 with TRBJ2-3, with 8 bases that match TRBD1. Germline assignment: CDR1 SGHDT and CDR2 YYEEEE. This CDR3 contains 16 residues. Germline trimming cut 4 bases from V and 6 bases from J; bases unmatched to any gene: 13. The CDR3, as DNA: TGTGCCAGCAGCCCACGTGGACAGGGAATTGGGGATACGCAGTATTTT. Translating it yields CASSPRGQGIGDTQYF.

This chain links TRBV5-1 with TRBJ1-1, with 7 bases that match TRBD1. The CDR3 consists of 13 residues. Germline trimming cut 3 bases from V and 4 bases from J; bases unmatched to any gene: 3. Germline-derived CDR1 and CDR2 are SGHRS and YFSETQ. CDR3 in amino acids: CASSSQGGTEAFF. The CDR3 region has the DNA TGCGCCAGCAGCTCTCAGGGGGGCACTGAAGCTTTCTTT.

The rearrangement links TRBV7-9 to TRBJ2-3; no reliable D call. Germline CDR1 is SEHNR and CDR2 is FQNEAQ (reference sequence). The CDR3 totals 14 residues. Deletions cut 1 base from V and 6 bases from J, with 11 bases between. The CDR3, as DNA: TGTGCCAGCAGCTTAGAGTGGGCTATGGATACGCAGTATTTT. It translates to CASSLEWAMDTQYF.